Below are 8 T cell receptor beta chains sequenced from a single sample in a study of radiotherapy plus CTLA-4 blockade in lung cancer. Sequencing used immunoSEQ multiplex PCR; TCRdb keeps in-frame clones, though not all of them. The table records approximately 95,000 clones, roughly 80% of them present only once. Sequencing was performed on peripheral blood, taken from a patient treated with radiotherapy plus ipilimumab. The receptors stem from a human donor with non-small cell lung cancer who had a partial response to radiotherapy plus ipilimumab.

In this sample, this clone turned up a few times. The V and J genes are TRBV7-3 and TRBJ2-2, with 7 bases lining up with TRBD1. The V gene's germline CDR1 is SGHTA and CDR2 FQGTGA. Losses at the gene ends were 5 bases for V and 7 bases for J; bases not matched to a gene: 7. The CDR3 has 14 amino acids. The CDR3 nucleotides are TGTGCCAGCAGCCCGCCGGACAGGTTCGGGGAGCTGTTTTTT. This sequence encodes CASSPPDRFGELFF.

This rearrangement joins TRBV7-8 to TRBJ1-5; D gene ambiguous. The CDR3 has 14 amino acids. CDR1 and CDR2 (germline): SGHVS, FQNEAQ. V gave up 1 base and J gave up 3 bases, with 7 bases separating them. CDR3 nucleotides: TGTGCCAGCAGCTTAGGTAGCGCCAATCAGCCCCAGCATTTT. Protein product: CASSLGSANQPQHF.

This clone appeared a few times. The rearrangement joins TRBV7-2 to TRBJ2-2, with 7 bases that match TRBD2. V was pared by 5 bases and J by 4 bases, with 1 base of the junction left unmatched. The germline gives CDR1 SGHTA, CDR2 FQGNSA. CDR3 length: 13 amino acids. CDR3 nucleotides: TGTGCCAGCAGCCCGGGAGGCACCGGGGAGCTGTTTTTT. This codes for CASSPGGTGELFF.

This clone was recorded only once. V and J are TRBV27 and TRBJ2-3; D gene uncertain. V was cut by 0 bases and J by 6 bases, with 13 bases left in between. The CDR3 contains 15 residues. Germline CDR1 is MNHEY and CDR2 is SMNVEV (reference sequence). Here the CDR3 reads CASSLSGWVTDTQYF. In DNA, the CDR3 is TGTGCCAGCAGTTTATCCGGGTGGGTCACGGATACGCAGTATTTT.

This chain uses TRBV10-3 with TRBJ2-1; maybe TRBD1 (6 bases). V lost 10 bases to trimming and J lost 4 bases, with 8 bases between them. Germline CDR1 ENHRY, CDR2 SYGVKD. The CDR3 spans 11 residues. The CDR3 spells CASTGYNEQFF. CDR3 DNA sequence: TGTGCCAGTACAGGGTACAATGAGCAGTTCTTC.

CDR3 sequence: CASSLLGHLQETQYF. The CDR3 region has the DNA TGTGCCAGCAGTTTATTGGGACACCTTCAAGAGACCCAGTACTTC. The chain joins TRBV28 to TRBJ2-5; possibly TRBD1 for D (6 bases). From germline, CDR1 is MDHEN and CDR2 SYDVKM. Trimming stripped 1 base from V and 2 bases from J, with 11 bases between. The CDR3 extends over 15 amino acids. Using reference TRBV28 and TRBJ2-5 for the parts outside the CDR3, the full variable domain is DVKVTQSSRYLVKRTGEKVFLECVQDMDHENMFWYRQDPGLGLRLIYFSYDVKMKEKGDIPEGYSVSREKKERFSLILESASTNQTSMYLCASSLLGHLQETQYFGPGTRLLVL.

The chain links TRBV27 to TRBJ2-2, with 8 bases matching TRBD1. V trimming: 5 bases; J trimming: 9 bases; junction bases outside the gene matches: 5. Per germline, CDR1 MNHEY and CDR2 SMNVEV (reference sequence). The CDR3 has 13 amino acids. In DNA, the CDR3 is TGTGCCAGCAGTACGGACAGGGTCCGGGAGCTGTTTTTT. This sequence encodes CASSTDRVRELFF.

This clone is a singleton in its sample. The chain employs TRBV28 and TRBJ2-7; perhaps TRBD1 as D (5 bases). V lost 6 bases and J 6 bases, leaving 15 bases between the germline ends. The CDR3 loop spans 13 amino acids. Germline CDR1 MDHEN, CDR2 SYDVKM. The CDR3 is CASSLTGASEQYF. CDR3 nucleotide sequence: TGTGCCAGCAGCCTTACAGGAGCGTCCGAGCAGTACTTC.